Detailed here is one TCR beta chain. Its antigen is undetermined. This sample is part of a study of T cell responses to AZD1222 COVID-19 vaccine. Trimming removed 3 bases from V and 6 bases from J; junction bases left unmatched: 11. The CDR3 spans 17 residues. CDR1 is MNHNS, CDR2 SASEGT, per germline. Using immunoSEQ multiplex PCR, the repertoire was profiled, and TCRdb retains in-frame clones only, with some absent. The table has 110,000 to 150,000 clones, 93% seen once. Study-wide results and caveats: Two doses of AZD1222 preceded a rise in Spike-specific TCR breadth and depth. Clonal diversity was possibly underestimated, and white British individuals and females predominated among donors. Recipients of AZD1222 seropositive at baseline numbered only 5 to 7. Variant regions that are unmutated are reportedly the target of nearly half of spike-specific TCRs.

The chain has TRBV6-1 and TRBJ2-2; TRBD2 matches 9 bases. This TCR derives from an adult in good health. The starting material was peripheral blood, obtained on day 0 of AZD1222 vaccination. The CDR3 nucleotides read TGTGCCAGCAGTGAGAATGGGCTAGCGGGAAGAGCCGGGGAGCTGTTTTTT. Protein product: CASSENGLAGRAGELFF.